This T cell receptor beta chain was captured by sequencing in a study of cytomegalovirus exposure and HLA in healthy donors. This clone was picked up one time. Trimming removed 0 bases at V and 4 bases at J, with 7 bases between. Looked up from germline, CDR1 is SGHRS and CDR2 is YFSETQ. The length of the CDR3 is 14 residues. It was with 60 Vbeta and 13 Jbeta primers that the PCR ran. Method: immunoSEQ multiplex PCR; TCRdb's copy keeps in-frame clones and lacks some. The repertoire holds 60,000 or so clones, with about three quarters as singletons. The source of this sequence is a female donor in good health and CMV-seronegative. This sequence joins TRBV5-1 and TRBJ1-4; D is ambiguous. Material for sequencing was PBMCs. CDR3 sequence (DNA): TGCGCCAGCAGCTTGGGGAGAGGTAATGAAAAACTGTTTTTT. This translates into CASSLGRGNEKLFF. Full variable domain (remainder filled in from reference TRBV5-1 and TRBJ1-4): KAGVTQTPRYLIKTRGQQVTLSCSPISGHRSVSWYQQTPGQGLQFLFEYFSETQRNKGNFPGRFSGRQFSNSRSEMNVSTLELGDSALYLCASSLGRGNEKLFFGSGTQLSVL.